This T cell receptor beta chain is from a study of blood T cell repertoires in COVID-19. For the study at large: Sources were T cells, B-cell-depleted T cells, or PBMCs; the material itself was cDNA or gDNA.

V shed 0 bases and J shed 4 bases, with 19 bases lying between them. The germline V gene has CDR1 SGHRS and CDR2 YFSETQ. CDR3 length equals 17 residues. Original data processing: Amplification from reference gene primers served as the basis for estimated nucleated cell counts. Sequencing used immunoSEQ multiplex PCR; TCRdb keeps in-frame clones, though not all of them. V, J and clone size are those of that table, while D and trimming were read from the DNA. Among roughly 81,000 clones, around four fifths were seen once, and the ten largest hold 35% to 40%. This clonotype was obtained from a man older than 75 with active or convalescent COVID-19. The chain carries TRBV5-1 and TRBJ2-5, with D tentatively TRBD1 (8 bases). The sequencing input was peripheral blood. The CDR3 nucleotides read TGCGCCAGCAGCTTGGAAGGGAGGGACAGGAGAGGAGAGACCCAGTACTTC. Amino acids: CASSLEGRDRRGETQYF.